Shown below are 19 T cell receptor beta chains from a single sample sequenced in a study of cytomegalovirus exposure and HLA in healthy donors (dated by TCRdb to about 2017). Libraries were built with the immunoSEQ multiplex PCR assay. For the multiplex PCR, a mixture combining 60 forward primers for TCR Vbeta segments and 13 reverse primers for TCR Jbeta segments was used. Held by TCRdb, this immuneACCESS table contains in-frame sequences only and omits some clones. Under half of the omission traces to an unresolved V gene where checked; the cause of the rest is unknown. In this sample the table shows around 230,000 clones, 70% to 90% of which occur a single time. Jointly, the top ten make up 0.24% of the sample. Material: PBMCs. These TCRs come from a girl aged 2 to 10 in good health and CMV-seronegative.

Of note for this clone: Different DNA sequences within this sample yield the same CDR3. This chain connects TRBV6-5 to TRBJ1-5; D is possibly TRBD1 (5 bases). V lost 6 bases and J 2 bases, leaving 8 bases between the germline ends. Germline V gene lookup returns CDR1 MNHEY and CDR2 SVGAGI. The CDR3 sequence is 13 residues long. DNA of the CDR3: TGTGCCAGCAGACCCAGGGGCAATCAGCCCCAGCATTTT. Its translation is CASRPRGNQPQHF.

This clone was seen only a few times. CDR3 sequence (DNA): TGCGCCAGCAGCTTGGGGCTAGCGCCGACGGCAGATACGCAGTATTTT. This sequence encodes CASSLGLAPTADTQYF. The chain is built from TRBV5-1 and TRBJ2-3, with TRBD2 as a possible D gene (6 bases). The CDR3 runs 16 residues. Germline-derived CDR1 and CDR2 are SGHRS and YFSETQ. Trimming removed 0 bases from V and 4 bases from J, with 15 bases in between.

The CDR3 coding sequence is TGTGCCAGCTCACCATGGGGCCCCTCAACGACTAATGAAAAACTGTTTTTT. Translated: CASSPWGPSTTNEKLFF. V usage is TRBV18 and J usage is TRBJ1-4; a possible D gene is TRBD1 (5 bases). Trimming stripped 2 bases from V and 2 bases from J, with 15 bases between. Germline V lookup: CDR1 KGHSH, CDR2 LQKENI. The CDR3 totals 17 residues.

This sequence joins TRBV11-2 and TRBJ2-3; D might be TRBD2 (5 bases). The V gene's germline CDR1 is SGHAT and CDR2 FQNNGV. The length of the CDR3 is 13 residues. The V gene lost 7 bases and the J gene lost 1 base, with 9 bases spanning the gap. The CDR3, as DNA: TGTGCCAGCAACCCAGCGGGCACAGATACGCAGTATTTT. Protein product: CASNPAGTDTQYF.

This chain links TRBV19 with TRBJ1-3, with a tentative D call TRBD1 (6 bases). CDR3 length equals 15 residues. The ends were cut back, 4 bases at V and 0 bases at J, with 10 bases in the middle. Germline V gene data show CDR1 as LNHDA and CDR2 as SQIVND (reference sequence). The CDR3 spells CASSTDSVSGNTIYF. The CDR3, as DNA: TGTGCCAGTAGTACGGACAGTGTCTCTGGAAACACCATATATTTT.

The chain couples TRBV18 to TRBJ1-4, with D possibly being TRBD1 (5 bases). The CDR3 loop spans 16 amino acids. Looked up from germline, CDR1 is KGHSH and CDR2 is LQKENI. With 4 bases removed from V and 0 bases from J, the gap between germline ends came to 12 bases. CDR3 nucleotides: TGTGCCAGCTCACTCCTCGAACAGGCAACTAATGAAAAACTGTTTTTT. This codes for CASSLLEQATNEKLFF.

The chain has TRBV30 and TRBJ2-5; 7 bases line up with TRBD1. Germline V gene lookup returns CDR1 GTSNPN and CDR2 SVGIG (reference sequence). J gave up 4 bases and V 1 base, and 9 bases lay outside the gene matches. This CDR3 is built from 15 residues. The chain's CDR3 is CAWSDQGDVRETQYF. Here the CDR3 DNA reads TGTGCCTGGAGTGATCAGGGGGATGTGCGAGAGACCCAGTACTTC.

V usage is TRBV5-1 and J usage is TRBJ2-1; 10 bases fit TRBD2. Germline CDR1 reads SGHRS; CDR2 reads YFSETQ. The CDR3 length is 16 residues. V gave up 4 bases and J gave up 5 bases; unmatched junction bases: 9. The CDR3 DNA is TGCGCCAGCAGCCCGGTACTAGCGGGGAGCGACAATGAGCAGTTCTTC. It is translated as CASSPVLAGSDNEQFF.

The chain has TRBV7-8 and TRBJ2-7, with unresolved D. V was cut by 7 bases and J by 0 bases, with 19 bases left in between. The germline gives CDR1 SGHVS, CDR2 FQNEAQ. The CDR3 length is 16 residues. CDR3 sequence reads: CASTDLAGRLSYEQYF. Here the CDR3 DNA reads TGTGCCAGCACCGACCTGGCAGGCCGGCTCTCCTACGAGCAGTACTTC.

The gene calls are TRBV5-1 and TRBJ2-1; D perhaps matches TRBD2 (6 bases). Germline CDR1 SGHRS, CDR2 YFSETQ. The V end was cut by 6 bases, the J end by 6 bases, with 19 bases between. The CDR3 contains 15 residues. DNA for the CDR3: TGCGCCAGCACCACCGGCGGTAGCGGCACCAATGAGCAGTTCTTC. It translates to CASTTGGSGTNEQFF. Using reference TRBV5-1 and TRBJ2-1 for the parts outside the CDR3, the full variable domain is KAGVTQTPRYLIKTRGQQVTLSCSPISGHRSVSWYQQTPGQGLQFLFEYFSETQRNKGNFPGRFSGRQFSNSRSEMNVSTLELGDSALYLCASTTGGSGTNEQFFGPGTRLTVL.

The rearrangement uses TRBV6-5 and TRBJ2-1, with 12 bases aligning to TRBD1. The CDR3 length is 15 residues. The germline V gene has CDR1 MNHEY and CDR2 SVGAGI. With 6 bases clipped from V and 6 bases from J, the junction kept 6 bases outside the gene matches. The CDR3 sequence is CASSPGQGALNEQFF. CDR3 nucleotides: TGTGCCAGCAGCCCGGGACAGGGGGCACTCAATGAGCAGTTCTTC.

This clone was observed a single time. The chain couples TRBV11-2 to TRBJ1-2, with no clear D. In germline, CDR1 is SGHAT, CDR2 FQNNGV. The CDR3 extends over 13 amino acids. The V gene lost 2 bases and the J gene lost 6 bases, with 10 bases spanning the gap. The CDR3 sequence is CASSLTGYDGYTF. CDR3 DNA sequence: TGTGCCAGCAGCTTAACGGGGTACGATGGCTACACCTTC.

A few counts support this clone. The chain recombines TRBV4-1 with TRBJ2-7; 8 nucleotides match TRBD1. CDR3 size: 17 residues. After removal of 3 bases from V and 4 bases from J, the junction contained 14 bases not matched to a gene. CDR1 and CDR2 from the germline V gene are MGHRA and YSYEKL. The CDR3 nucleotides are TGCGCCAGCAGCCAGGCCGGACAGGGCCGTATTGGGTACGAGCAGTACTTC. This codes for CASSQAGQGRIGYEQYF.

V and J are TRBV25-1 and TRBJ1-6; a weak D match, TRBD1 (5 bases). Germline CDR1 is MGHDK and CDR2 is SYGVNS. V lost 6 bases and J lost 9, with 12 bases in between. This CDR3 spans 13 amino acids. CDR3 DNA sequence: TGTGCCAGCAGCTATCAGGGTAGTTCACCCCTCCACTTT. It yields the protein CASSYQGSSPLHF.

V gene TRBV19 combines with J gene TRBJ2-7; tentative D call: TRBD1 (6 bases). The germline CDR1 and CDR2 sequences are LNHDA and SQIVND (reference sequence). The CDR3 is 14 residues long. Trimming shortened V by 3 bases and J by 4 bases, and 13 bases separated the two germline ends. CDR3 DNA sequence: TGTGCCAGTAGTATTACAGGGTTCCCTTACGAGCAGTACTTC. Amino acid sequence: CASSITGFPYEQYF.

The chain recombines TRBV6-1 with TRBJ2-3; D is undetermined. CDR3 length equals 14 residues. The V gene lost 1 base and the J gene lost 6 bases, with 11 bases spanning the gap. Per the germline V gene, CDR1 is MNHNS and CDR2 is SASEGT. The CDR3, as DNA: TGTGCCAGCAGTGAAGGGAGTGTGGTTGATACGCAGTATTTT. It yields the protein CASSEGSVVDTQYF.

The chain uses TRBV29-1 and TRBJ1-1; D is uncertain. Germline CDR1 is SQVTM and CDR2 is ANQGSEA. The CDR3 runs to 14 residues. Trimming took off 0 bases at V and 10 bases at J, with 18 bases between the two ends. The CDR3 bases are TGCAGCGTTGAAGATATCGGGATCGATAATGGAGCTTTCTTT. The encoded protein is CSVEDIGIDNGAFF.

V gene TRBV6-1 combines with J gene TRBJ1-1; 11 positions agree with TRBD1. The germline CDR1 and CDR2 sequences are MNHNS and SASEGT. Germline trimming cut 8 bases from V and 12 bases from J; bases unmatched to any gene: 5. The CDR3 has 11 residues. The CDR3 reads CASRTGGATFF. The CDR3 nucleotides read TGTGCCAGCCGGACAGGGGGCGCGACTTTCTTT.

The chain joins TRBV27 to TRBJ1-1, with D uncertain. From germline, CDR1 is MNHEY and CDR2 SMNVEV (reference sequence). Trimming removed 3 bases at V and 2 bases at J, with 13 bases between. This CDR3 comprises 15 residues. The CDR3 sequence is CASSFGVGFNTEAFF. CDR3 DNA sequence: TGTGCCAGCAGTTTCGGGGTGGGTTTTAACACTGAAGCTTTCTTT.